This T cell receptor beta chain was retrieved from a study of T cells in Graves' hyperthyroidism and ophthalmopathy. The CDR3 consists of 14 residues. V lost 3 bases and J 2 bases, leaving 12 bases between the germline ends. Germline CDR1 is DFQATT and CDR2 is SNEGSKA (reference sequence). This clonotype was seen only a few times. TCR beta CDR3 regions were amplified from RNA transcripts. The HTBI primer set served for first-round RT-PCR of the TCR CDR3. MiXCR was run by TCRdb on the multiplex PCR reads, yielding one entry per CDR3 protein. The sample has some 550,000 distinct CDR3 sequences, approximately 15% seen once.

The receptor was derived from a woman aged 40 to 50 with Graves' ophthalmopathy. The rearrangement joins TRBV20-1 to TRBJ2-3; D is tentatively TRBD1 or TRBD2 (5 bases each). Source material: blood. Here the CDR3 reads CSARRDGTTDTQYF. The CDR3, as DNA: TGCAGTGCTAGGAGGGACGGAACCACAGATACGCAGTATTTT.